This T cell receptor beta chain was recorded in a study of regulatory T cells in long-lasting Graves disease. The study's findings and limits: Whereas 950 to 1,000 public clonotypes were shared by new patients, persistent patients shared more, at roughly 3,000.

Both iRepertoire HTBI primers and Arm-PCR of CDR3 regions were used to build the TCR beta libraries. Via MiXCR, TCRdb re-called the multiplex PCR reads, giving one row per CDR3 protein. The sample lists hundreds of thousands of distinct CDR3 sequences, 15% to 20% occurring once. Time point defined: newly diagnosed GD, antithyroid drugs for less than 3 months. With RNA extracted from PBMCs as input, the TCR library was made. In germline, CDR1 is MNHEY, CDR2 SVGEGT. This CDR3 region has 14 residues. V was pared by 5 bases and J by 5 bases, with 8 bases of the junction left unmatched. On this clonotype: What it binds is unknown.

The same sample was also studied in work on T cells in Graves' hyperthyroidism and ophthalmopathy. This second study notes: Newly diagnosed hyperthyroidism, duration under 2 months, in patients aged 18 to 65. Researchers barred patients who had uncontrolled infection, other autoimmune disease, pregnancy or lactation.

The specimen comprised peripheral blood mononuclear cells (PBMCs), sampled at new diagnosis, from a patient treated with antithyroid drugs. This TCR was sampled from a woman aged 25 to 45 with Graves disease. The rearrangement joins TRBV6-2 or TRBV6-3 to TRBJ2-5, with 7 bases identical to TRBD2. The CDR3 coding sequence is TGTGCCAGCAGTGAAGGGAGGGGATGGGAGACCCAGTACTTC. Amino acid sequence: CASSEGRGWETQYF.